A selection of T cell receptor beta chains follows, all from one sample in a study of T cells in Graves' hyperthyroidism and ophthalmopathy. A single record per CDR3 protein comes from TCRdb applying MiXCR to the multiplex PCR reads. The sample includes 400,000 to 550,000 distinct CDR3 sequences, around 22% seen only once; the top ten take about 11%. The sample taken for sequencing was blood. All receptors come from a woman younger than 45 with Graves' ophthalmopathy. Both conserved end residues are part of each CDR3. The D gene is left open where the match is weak. Size is omitted from some rows. Given values are once, few, many or a class for expanded clones.

v_call	d_call	j_call	clone_size	cdr3_aa	cdr3_nt
TRBV2	NA	TRBJ1-1	NA	CASSGQTLNTEAFF	TGTGCCAGCAGTGGACAGACGTTAAACACTGAAGCTTTCTTT
TRBV19	TRBD2	TRBJ2-3	NA	CASRSRASGRDTQYF	TGTGCCAGTAGGTCTAGGGCTAGCGGGAGGGATACGCAGTATTTT
TRBV25-1	NA	TRBJ2-7	NA	CASSSLSRGFPGSSYEQYF	TGTGCCAGCAGTTCTTTGAGCCGGGGCTTTCCTGGCAGCTCCTACGAGCAGTACTTC
TRBV7-2	NA	TRBJ2-2	many	CASSETGIASNAGELFF	TGTGCCAGCAGCGAAACAGGGATCGCATCCAACGCCGGGGAGCTGTTTTTT
TRBV29-1	NA	TRBJ1-2	NA	CSVEGNSYGYTF	TGCAGCGTTGAGGGAAACTCCTATGGCTACACCTTC
TRBV5-1	NA	TRBJ2-3	NA	CASSFGSTGSDTQYF	TGCGCCAGCAGCTTCGGGTCGACCGGATCAGATACGCAGTATTTT
TRBV18	NA	TRBJ2-7	NA	CASSPRSEYEQYF	TGTGCCAGCTCACCGCGATCAGAGTACGAGCAGTACTTC
TRBV2	NA	TRBJ1-2	NA	CATTAEKGFSYTF	TGTGCCACCACAGCAGAAAAGGGTTTCAGCTACACCTTC
TRBV28	TRBD2	TRBJ2-5	once	CASSLWTSGAQETQYF	TGTGCCAGCAGTCTGTGGACTAGCGGAGCCCAAGAGACCCAGTACTTC
TRBV7-6	NA	TRBJ1-2	many	CASSLETGRANYGYTF	TGTGCCAGCAGCTTAGAAACAGGGAGAGCTAACTATGGCTACACCTTC
TRBV6-5	NA	TRBJ1-1	many	CASNRDTEAFF	TGTGCCAGCAATCGGGACACTGAAGCTTTCTTT
TRBV6-2/TRBV6-3	NA	TRBJ2-7	many	CAVTPDGGYEQYF	TGTGCCGTAACACCAGACGGGGGTTACGAGCAGTACTTC
TRBV12-3/TRBV12-4	NA	TRBJ1-2	many	CASSLGQGKRTF	TGTGCCAGCAGTTTAGGGCAGGGGAAGAGGACCTTC
TRBV2	TRBD2	TRBJ2-5	many	CASSHPMRLAGEETQYF	TGTGCCAGCAGCCATCCTATGCGGCTAGCGGGGGAAGAGACCCAGTACTTC
TRBV20-1	NA	TRBJ1-1	many	CSAVPFRRGNTEAFF	TGCAGTGCTGTTCCCTTCCGCAGGGGGAACACTGAAGCTTTCTTT